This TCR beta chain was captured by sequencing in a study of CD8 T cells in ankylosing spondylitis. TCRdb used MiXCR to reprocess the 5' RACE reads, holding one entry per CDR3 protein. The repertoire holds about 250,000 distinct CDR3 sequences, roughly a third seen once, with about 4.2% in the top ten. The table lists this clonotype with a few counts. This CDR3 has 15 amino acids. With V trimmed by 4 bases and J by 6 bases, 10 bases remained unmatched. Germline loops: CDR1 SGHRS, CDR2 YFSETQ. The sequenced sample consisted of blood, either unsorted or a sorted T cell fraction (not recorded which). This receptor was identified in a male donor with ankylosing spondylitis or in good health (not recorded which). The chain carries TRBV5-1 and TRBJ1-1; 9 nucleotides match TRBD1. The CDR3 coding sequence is TGCGCCAGCAGCGCCCCGGACAGGGGAGTTCCTGAAGCTTTCTTT. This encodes CASSAPDRGVPEAFF.